Following are 24 T cell receptor beta chains from one sample sequenced in a study of OX40 agonist ivuxolimab in advanced cancers. Data came from immunoSEQ multiplex PCR; TCRdb stores just in-frame clones and leaves some out. The sample shows 75,000 to 100,000 clones, more than 80% of them seen only once. This sample comprised CD4+ or CD8+ T cells sorted from blood, obtained in a trial of the OX40 agonist ivuxolimab. The receptors derive from an adult with an advanced solid tumor such as melanoma, head and neck, liver or kidney cancer.

This chain links TRBV4-3 with TRBJ2-6; 7 bases fit TRBD1. Trimming cost V 4 bases and J 0 bases; bases outside gene matches: 15. The CDR3 sequence is 20 residues long. Germline lookup yields CDR1 LGHNA and CDR2 YSLEER. CDR3 coding DNA: TGCGCCAGCAGCCCTAACCCCGACAGGGCACCCCACTCTGGGGCCAACGTCCTGACTTTC. As protein: CASSPNPDRAPHSGANVLTF.

The chain combines TRBV4-1 with TRBJ2-7; D call uncertain. CDR1 and CDR2 from the germline V gene are MGHRA and YSYEKL. The CDR3 has 15 residues. V was trimmed by 2 bases and J by 2 bases, leaving 13 bases between them. CDR3 residues: CASSQSPGRAYEQYF. The CDR3 DNA is TGCGCCAGCAGCCAATCACCGGGCAGAGCCTACGAGCAGTACTTC.

The V call is TRBV29-1, the J call TRBJ2-3; D is undetermined. The germline CDR1 and CDR2 sequences are SQVTM and ANQGSEA. The V end was cut by 5 bases, the J end by 0 bases, with 12 bases between. There are 14 residues in the CDR3. The CDR3 region is CSVPDPASTDTQYF. DNA of the CDR3: TGCAGCGTTCCGGACCCGGCTAGCACAGATACGCAGTATTTT.

This clone was detected a few times. The J gene is TRBJ1-1, the V gene TRBV6-5, with D possibly matching TRBD1 (5 bases). Trimming removed 4 bases from V and 0 bases from J, with 6 bases in between. Germline assignment: CDR1 MNHEY and CDR2 SVGAGI. The CDR3 runs 13 residues. The CDR3 DNA sequence: TGTGCCAGCAGTTCGACAGTGAACACTGAAGCTTTCTTT. Its protein product is CASSSTVNTEAFF.

This clone is medium-sized by share. The V gene is TRBV10-2, the J gene TRBJ2-7; 7 bases are a match to TRBD2. V shed 10 bases, J shed 3 bases, and the junction held 12 bases outside the gene matches. Germline V gene data show CDR1 as WSHSY and CDR2 as SAAADI. The CDR3 length is 14 residues. CDR3 in DNA: TGCGCCACGGGCCGGGAGGCGCCCTACTACGAGCAGTACTTC. It specifies CATGREAPYYEQYF.

The chain is built from TRBV9 and TRBJ1-1; D perhaps matches TRBD1 (6 bases). V was shortened by 4 bases and J by 1 base, with 20 bases between the two germline ends. There are 17 residues in the CDR3. Germline V gene data show CDR1 as SGDLS and CDR2 as YYNGEE. DNA of the CDR3: TGTGCCAGCAGCCTGGTGGGACCCGGGACACCGAACACTGAAGCTTTCTTT. Translating it yields CASSLVGPGTPNTEAFF. The complete variable domain, with remaining parts taken from reference TRBV9 and TRBJ1-1, reads DSGVTQTPKHLITATGQRVTLRCSPRSGDLSVYWYQQSLDQGLQFLIQYYNGEERAKGNILERFSAQQFPDLHSELNLSSLELGDSALYFCASSLVGPGTPNTEAFFGQGTRLTVV.

This chain joins TRBV5-1 and TRBJ2-3; tentatively, D is TRBD2 (5 bases). CDR3 size: 14 residues. Germline values: CDR1 SGHRS, CDR2 YFSETQ. Trimming left V 6 bases short and J 5 bases short, with 16 bases between. In DNA form, the CDR3 reads TGCGCCAGCACCCCTATGGGGAGTATAGATACGCAGTATTTT. It is translated as CASTPMGSIDTQYF.

The chain joins TRBV10-2 to TRBJ2-7; D gene ambiguous. Germline-derived CDR1 and CDR2 are WSHSY and SAAADI. V was trimmed by 3 bases and J by 3 bases, leaving 3 bases between them. The length of the CDR3 is 11 residues. CDR3 in amino acids: CASSDSYEQYF. The DNA for the CDR3 is TGCGCCAGCAGTGACAGCTACGAGCAGTACTTC.

CDR3 residues: CAWSSDGTGELFF. The CDR3 DNA reads as TGTGCCTGGAGCTCCGACGGCACCGGGGAGCTGTTTTTT. The V and J genes are TRBV30 and TRBJ2-2; no clear D. Trimming took off 3 bases at V and 4 bases at J, with 9 bases between the two ends. CDR1 is GTSNPN and CDR2 is SVGIG in the germline V gene (reference sequence). The CDR3 is 13 amino acids.

J is TRBJ2-1 and V is TRBV2; tentative D call: TRBD2 (6 bases). The V gene's germline CDR1 is SNHLY and CDR2 FYNNEI. Trimming stripped 2 bases from V and 5 bases from J, with 13 bases between. The CDR3 contains 15 residues. For the CDR3, the DNA is TGTGCCAGCAGTGAAAAGGCTAGCGTCGACAATGAGCAGTTCTTC. Amino acids: CASSEKASVDNEQFF.

The CDR3 sequence: CATSRDPQSPAQPQHF. The CDR3 DNA follows: TGTGCCACCAGCAGAGACCCACAGTCACCGGCTCAGCCCCAGCATTTT. The chain links TRBV15 to TRBJ1-5; no clear D. The germline CDR1 and CDR2 sequences are LNHNV and YYDKDF (reference sequence). V was cut by 0 bases and J by 6 bases, with 15 bases left in between. The CDR3 is 16 amino acids.

This clone was found a few times. CDR3 bases: TGTGCCAGCAGCGTATCTGGGACTGAAGCTTTCTTT. It is translated as CASSVSGTEAFF. The chain joins TRBV9 to TRBJ1-1; D gene ambiguous. This CDR3 region has 12 residues. CDR1 SGDLS and CDR2 YYNGEE come from the germline V gene. Trimming removed 1 base at V and 5 bases at J, with 6 bases between.

This clone was recorded a few times. Here the CDR3 DNA reads TGTGCCTGGAGTGTACACCGGGTCACTGAAGCTTTCTTT. It yields the protein CAWSVHRVTEAFF. The chain joins TRBV30 to TRBJ1-1; D is unresolved. The V and J ends lost 0 bases and 4 bases respectively, with 9 bases between them. This CDR3 region has 13 residues. Per germline, CDR1 GTSNPN and CDR2 SVGIG (reference sequence).

The chain combines TRBV11-2 with TRBJ2-2; 12 bases agree with TRBD1. The germline V gene has CDR1 SGHAT and CDR2 FQNNGV. This CDR3 is built from 16 residues. The V segment lost 4 bases and the J segment 3 bases; nucleotides outside the gene matches: 3. As DNA, the CDR3 is TGTGCCAGCAGCTCCGGGACAGGGGGCTACACCGGGGAGCTGTTTTTT. Its protein product is CASSSGTGGYTGELFF. The variable domain in full, completed from reference TRBV11-2 and TRBJ2-2, reads EAGVAQSPRYKIIEKRQSVAFWCNPISGHATLYWYQQILGQGPKLLIQFQNNGVVDDSQLPKDRFSAERLKGVDSTLKIQPAKLEDSAVYLCASSSGTGGYTGELFFGEGSRLTVL.

This chain connects TRBV7-9 to TRBJ1-2, with D tentatively TRBD1 (6 bases). Germline lookup yields CDR1 SEHNR and CDR2 FQNEAQ (reference sequence). V was pared by 5 bases and J by 4 bases, with 14 bases between. The CDR3 has 14 residues. CDR3 bases: TGTGCCAGCAGCCGACTACAGGGTCCCTATGGCTACACCTTC. Its translation is CASSRLQGPYGYTF. Full variable domain (missing parts from reference TRBV7-9 and TRBJ1-2): DTGVSQNPRHKITKRGQNVTFRCDPISEHNRLYWYRQTLGQGPEFLTYFQNEAQLEKSRLLSDRFSAERPKGSFSTLEIQRTEQGDSAMYLCASSRLQGPYGYTFGSGTRLTVV.

This chain connects TRBV4-1 to TRBJ2-7, with TRBD1 as a possible D gene (6 bases). V lost 0 bases and J lost 3, with 12 bases in between. This CDR3 has 15 residues. Germline lookup yields CDR1 MGHRA and CDR2 YSYEKL. The DNA of the CDR3 is TGCGCCAGCAGCCAAGAAGAAGTAGGGGGCTACGAGCAGTACTTC. It specifies CASSQEEVGGYEQYF.

The chain has TRBV27 and TRBJ1-1; TRBD1 is a possible D gene (5 bases). This CDR3 region has 13 residues. Germline V gene data show CDR1 as MNHEY and CDR2 as SMNVEV (reference sequence). V lost 6 bases to trimming and J lost 4 bases, with 12 bases between them. CDR3 DNA sequence: TGTGCCAGCAGACCGACAGCGACCACTGAAGCTTTCTTT. Its protein is CASRPTATTEAFF.

The chain couples TRBV10-2 to TRBJ2-7, with TRBD2 identical over 9 bases. CDR3 length: 15 amino acids. Germline assignment: CDR1 WSHSY and CDR2 SAAADI. With 6 bases clipped from V and 0 bases from J, the junction kept 6 bases outside the gene matches. The CDR3 nucleotides are TGCGCCAGCAGACCTAGCGGGACTAGCTCCTACGAGCAGTACTTC. It encodes CASRPSGTSSYEQYF.

The V gene is TRBV5-1, the J gene TRBJ2-3, with D possibly TRBD2 on 5 matching bases. Trimming left V 0 bases short and J 0 bases short, with 11 bases between. CDR1 is SGHRS and CDR2 is YFSETQ in the germline V gene. This CDR3 is built from 16 residues. The CDR3 reads CASSLEGGRSTDTQYF. In DNA, the CDR3 is TGCGCCAGCAGCTTGGAAGGTGGGAGAAGCACAGATACGCAGTATTTT.

The CDR3 DNA reads TGTGCCAGCAGTCAGTTACGCGGGCAGCCCCAGCATTTT. Amino acids: CASSQLRGQPQHF. The chain couples TRBV6-5 to TRBJ1-5; D call uncertain. This CDR3 contains 13 residues. The germline CDR1 and CDR2 sequences are MNHEY and SVGAGI. V lost 5 bases and J lost 7, with 12 bases in between.

The rearrangement joins TRBV6-5 to TRBJ1-1, with D possibly being TRBD1 (5 bases). CDR3 size: 12 residues. Between the trimmed V and J ends, which lost 7 bases and 4 bases, there was a span of 10 bases. CDR1 is MNHEY and CDR2 is SVGAGI in the germline V gene. The CDR3 coding sequence is TGTGCCAGCATAAGGGGAACCACTGAAGCTTTCTTT. It is translated as CASIRGTTEAFF.

The V call is TRBV15, the J call TRBJ1-1; D is undetermined. Germline loops: CDR1 LNHNV, CDR2 YYDKDF (reference sequence). V gave up 7 bases and J gave up 4 bases, with 7 bases separating them. The CDR3 covers 11 residues. The CDR3 nucleotides are TGTGCCACCATCCTAGTCACTGAAGCTTTCTTT. Translated: CATILVTEAFF.

This clone came up a few times. The chain is built from TRBV12-5 and TRBJ1-3; D gene ambiguous. The CDR3 is 14 amino acids. V was pared by 2 bases and J by 0 bases, with 5 bases between. CDR1 and CDR2 (germline): LGHNT, FRNRAP. The CDR3 coding sequence is TGTGCTAGTGGTTTGCCAGTCTCTGGAAACACCATATATTTT. It yields the protein CASGLPVSGNTIYF.

This rearrangement joins TRBV5-1 to TRBJ2-7; the D is unclear. The CDR3 has 11 amino acids. CDR1 and CDR2 from the germline V gene are SGHRS and YFSETQ. V gave up 3 bases and J gave up 7 bases, with 8 bases separating them. Here the CDR3 reads CASSSEEEQYF. In DNA form, the CDR3 reads TGCGCCAGCAGCTCCGAGGAGGAGCAGTACTTC. Using reference TRBV5-1 and TRBJ2-7 for the parts outside the CDR3, the full variable domain is KAGVTQTPRYLIKTRGQQVTLSCSPISGHRSVSWYQQTPGQGLQFLFEYFSETQRNKGNFPGRFSGRQFSNSRSEMNVSTLELGDSALYLCASSSEEEQYFGPGTRLTVT.